The text below deals with one T cell receptor beta chain. Its antigen is not known. Sequencing used immunoSEQ multiplex PCR; TCRdb keeps in-frame clones, though not all of them. This table has over 75,000 clones, 75% to 90% appearing once. These data are taken from a study of T cell responses to AZD1222 COVID-19 vaccine. Study results and caveats: Mapped onto spike, vaccine-associated CD4 TCRs spanned it and were dominant at 160-218 and 743-854. Sampling that yielded the repertoires occurred only after the peak T cell response. Possibly, clonal diversity was underestimated; donors were largely white British and included more females. Spike-specific TCR depth and breadth grew after two AZD1222 doses.

The germline gives CDR1 KGHSH, CDR2 LQKENI. With V trimmed by 1 base and J by 3 bases, 2 bases remained unmatched. The CDR3 is 14 amino acids. The TCR sequence derives from an adult who received the AZD1222 COVID-19 vaccine. The V call is TRBV18, the J call TRBJ1-2; 7 bases fit TRBD1. Sample: peripheral blood, taken 28 days after the second AZD1222 dose. CDR3 in DNA: TGTGCCAGCTCACCACAAGACAGGGACTATGGCTACACCTTC. Protein: CASSPQDRDYGYTF.